These 12 T cell receptor beta chains share one sample of origin, sequenced in a study of blood T cell repertoires in COVID-19. Libraries were prepared by immunoSEQ multiplex PCR; TCRdb keeps only in-frame clonotypes and omits some of them. The sample consists of a few hundred thousand clones, roughly 90% of them appearing once. The sequenced material came from peripheral blood. The receptors originated from a woman between 50 and 59 years old with active or convalescent COVID-19.

The rearrangement uses TRBV4-2 and TRBJ2-1, with 13 bases matching TRBD2. V lost 1 base to trimming and J lost 8 bases; unmatched junction nucleotides: 11. The CDR3 is 18 amino acids. Germline V gene lookup returns CDR1 LGHNA and CDR2 YNFKEQ. CDR3 protein: CASSQGLAGGRRGDEQFF. The CDR3 bases are TGTGCCAGCAGCCAAGGACTAGCGGGGGGCCGGCGGGGCGATGAGCAGTTCTTC.

The V gene is TRBV24-1, the J gene TRBJ2-3; 7 bases are shared with TRBD2. V was pared by 0 bases and J by 4 bases, with 9 bases of the junction left unmatched. This CDR3 spans 17 amino acids. Germline V gene data show CDR1 as KGHDR and CDR2 as SFDVKD. In DNA form, the CDR3 reads TGTGCCACCAGTGATTTGGCCAGCGGGGAAACCCCAGATACGCAGTATTTT. Protein product: CATSDLASGETPDTQYF.

This chain connects TRBV7-2 to TRBJ2-1; 9 nucleotides align to TRBD1. V lost 5 bases and J lost 6; bases outside the gene matches: 11. The length of the CDR3 is 16 residues. CDR1 and CDR2 from the germline V gene are SGHTA and FQGNSA. The CDR3 coding sequence is TGTGCCAGCAGCCGTCCCGGGACAGGGTCAAGCAATGAGCAGTTCTTC. Protein sequence: CASSRPGTGSSNEQFF.

This clone occurred a few times. This chain joins TRBV20-1 and TRBJ2-7, with TRBD1 as a possible D gene (6 bases). Trimming removed 3 bases from V and 3 bases from J, with 12 bases in between. The CDR3 has 13 amino acids. Germline lookup yields CDR1 DFQATT and CDR2 SNEGSKA (reference sequence). As DNA, the CDR3 is TGCAGTGCTAGTGGAGAGGGGGTCTACGAGCAGTACTTC. This gives the protein CSASGEGVYEQYF.

The chain has TRBV6-5 and TRBJ2-1, with a possible D match to TRBD1 (5 bases). CDR3 size: 14 residues. In germline, CDR1 is MNHEY, CDR2 SVGAGI. V gave up 6 bases and J gave up 3 bases, with 12 bases separating them. CDR3 in DNA: TGTGCCAGCAGCTACAGGAGTGACTACAATGAGCAGTTCTTC. The encoded protein is CASSYRSDYNEQFF.

V and J are TRBV29-1 and TRBJ1-5; no definite D call. This CDR3 contains 13 residues. Germline CDR1 is SQVTM and CDR2 is ANQGSEA. The V end lost 8 bases, the J end lost 3 bases, and 14 bases lay between the germline ends. CDR3 coding DNA: TGCAGCATACAGATTTCCCTCAATCAGCCCCAGCATTTT. It translates to CSIQISLNQPQHF.

With regard to this clone: This same CDR3 is encoded by further DNA sequences in the sample. The V and J genes are TRBV30 and TRBJ2-7; the D gene is possibly TRBD1 (6 bases). V was pared by 0 bases and J by 2 bases, with 8 bases between. Germline V CDR1 and CDR2: GTSNPN, SVGIG (reference sequence). The CDR3 has 13 residues. The CDR3 bases are TGTGCCTGGAGTGTGGGACAAGCCTACGAGCAGTACTTC. Translation gives CAWSVGQAYEQYF.

The V and J genes are TRBV4-3 and TRBJ1-2; D uncertain. Germline-derived CDR1 and CDR2 are LGHNA and YSLEER. This CDR3 is built from 15 residues. V lost 0 bases, J lost 4 bases, and 12 bases lay in between. CDR3 region: CASSQESQALYGYTF. The CDR3 DNA reads TGCGCCAGCAGCCAAGAATCCCAGGCCCTCTATGGCTACACCTTC.

The table lists this clone with a few counts. The rearrangement links TRBV19 to TRBJ1-6, with 7 bases aligning to TRBD1. Germline CDR1 LNHDA, CDR2 SQIVND (reference sequence). The junction had 11 bases not matched to a gene; V was cut back by 5 bases and J by 13 bases. This CDR3 region has 14 residues. The CDR3 here is CASSSGTDLSPLHF. The CDR3 nucleotides read TGTGCCAGTAGTTCCGGGACAGACCTTTCGCCCCTCCACTTT. Full variable domain (rest looked up from reference TRBV19 and TRBJ1-6): DGGITQSPKYLFRKEGQNVTLSCEQNLNHDAMYWYRQDPGQGLRLIYYSQIVNDFQKGDIAEGYSVSREKKESFPLTVTSAQKNPTAFYLCASSSGTDLSPLHFGNGTRLTVT.

This clone came up once. This sequence joins TRBV6-5 and TRBJ1-1; D is undetermined. Germline loops: CDR1 MNHEY, CDR2 SVGAGI. Trimming took 9 bases from V and 1 from J, leaving 18 bases between them. The CDR3 is 15 amino acids. CDR3 in DNA: TGTGCCAGTCTCCCCACTCCGGGAGGGAACACTGAAGCTTTCTTT. The encoded protein is CASLPTPGGNTEAFF.

This sequence joins TRBV12-3 or TRBV12-4 and TRBJ2-7; tentative D call: TRBD2 (5 bases). The CDR3 loop spans 12 amino acids. Trimming left V 1 base short and J 4 bases short, with 5 bases between. CDR3 loop: CASSLGRYEQYF. The CDR3 coding sequence is TGTGCCAGCAGTTTAGGGAGGTACGAGCAGTACTTC.

The genes are TRBV25-1 and TRBJ2-7; unclear D gene. Per germline, CDR1 MGHDK and CDR2 SYGVNS. The CDR3 is 14 residues long. V dropped 3 bases and J dropped 0 bases, with 9 bases sitting between them. This chain's CDR3 is CASSDFYNSYEQYF. In nucleotides, the CDR3 is TGTGCCAGCAGTGATTTTTACAACTCCTACGAGCAGTACTTC.